Sequencing of this T cell receptor (beta chain) was carried out in a study of blood T cell repertoires in COVID-19. The overall study: Sites in the United States, Italy and Spain provided acute and convalescent COVID-19 samples.

Cohort 3 donors were reported recovered after two negative PCRs, clearance, or symptom resolution. The CDR3 length is 15 residues. J gave up 3 bases and V 7 bases, and 8 bases lay outside the gene matches. In germline, CDR1 is SNHLY, CDR2 FYNNEI. Original data processing: Amplification of reference gene primers provided the estimated nucleated cell counts. The assay was immunoSEQ multiplex PCR, and TCRdb's table has in-frame clones only and misses some. The V and J calls and clone size come from that table; D and trimming were worked out from the DNA. This sample carries 300,000 to 350,000 clones, about 90% of them seen once, and the ten largest clones take approximately 1%.

Material: PBMCs or T cells enriched from blood (not recorded which). This clonotype was obtained from a woman aged 25 to 39 who had recovered from COVID-19. The chain has TRBV2 and TRBJ2-1, with 8 positions matching TRBD1. This chain's CDR3 is CASIKGQGSYNEQFF. The DNA of the CDR3 is TGTGCCAGCATCAAAGGACAGGGAAGCTACAATGAGCAGTTCTTC.